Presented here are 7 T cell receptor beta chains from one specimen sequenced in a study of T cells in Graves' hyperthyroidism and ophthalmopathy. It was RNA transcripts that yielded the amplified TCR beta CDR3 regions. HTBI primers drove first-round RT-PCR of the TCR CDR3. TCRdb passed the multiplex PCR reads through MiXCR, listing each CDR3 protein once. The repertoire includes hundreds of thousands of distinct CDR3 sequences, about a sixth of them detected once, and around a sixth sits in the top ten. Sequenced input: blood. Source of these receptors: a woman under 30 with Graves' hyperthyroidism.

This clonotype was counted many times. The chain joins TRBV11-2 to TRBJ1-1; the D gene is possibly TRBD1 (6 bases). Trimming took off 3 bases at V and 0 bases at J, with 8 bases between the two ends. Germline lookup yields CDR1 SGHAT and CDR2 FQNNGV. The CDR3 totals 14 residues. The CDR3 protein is CASSFTGLNTEAFF. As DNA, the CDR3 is TGTGCCAGCAGCTTTACAGGGTTGAACACTGAAGCTTTCTTT.

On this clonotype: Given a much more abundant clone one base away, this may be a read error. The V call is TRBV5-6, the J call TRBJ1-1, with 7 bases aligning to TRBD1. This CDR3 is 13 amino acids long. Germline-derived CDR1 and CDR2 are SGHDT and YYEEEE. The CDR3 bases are TGTACCAGCAGCCCGACAGGGCGCACTGAAGCTTTCTTT. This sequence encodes CTSSPTGRTEAFF.

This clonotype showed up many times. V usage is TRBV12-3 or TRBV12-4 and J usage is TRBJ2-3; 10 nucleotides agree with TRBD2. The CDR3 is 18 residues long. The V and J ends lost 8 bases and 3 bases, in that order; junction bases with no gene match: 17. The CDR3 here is CASGNGLAGELFTDTQYF. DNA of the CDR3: TGTGCCAGCGGGAATGGGCTAGCGGGGGAATTATTTACAGATACGCAGTATTTT.

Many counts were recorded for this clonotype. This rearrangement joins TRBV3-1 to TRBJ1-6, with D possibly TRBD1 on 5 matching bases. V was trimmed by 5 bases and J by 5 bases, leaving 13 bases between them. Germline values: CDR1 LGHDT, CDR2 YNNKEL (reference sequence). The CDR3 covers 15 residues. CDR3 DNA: TGTGCCAGCAGCTCTGCAGGGCAGCATAATTCACCCCTCCACTTT. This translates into CASSSAGQHNSPLHF. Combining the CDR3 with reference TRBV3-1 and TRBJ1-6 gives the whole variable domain DTAVSQTPKYLVTQMGNDKSIKCEQNLGHDTMYWYKQDSKKFLKIMFSYNNKELIINETVPNRFSPKSPDKAHLNLHINSLELGDSAVYFCASSSAGQHNSPLHFGNGTRLTVT.

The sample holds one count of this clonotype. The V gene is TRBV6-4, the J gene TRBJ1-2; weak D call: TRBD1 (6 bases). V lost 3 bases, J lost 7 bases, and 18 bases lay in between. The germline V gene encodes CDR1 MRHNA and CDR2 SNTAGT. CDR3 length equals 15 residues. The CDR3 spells CASSETGGSGVGYTF. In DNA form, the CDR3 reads TGTGCCAGCAGTGAAACCGGGGGCTCAGGGGTTGGCTACACCTTC.

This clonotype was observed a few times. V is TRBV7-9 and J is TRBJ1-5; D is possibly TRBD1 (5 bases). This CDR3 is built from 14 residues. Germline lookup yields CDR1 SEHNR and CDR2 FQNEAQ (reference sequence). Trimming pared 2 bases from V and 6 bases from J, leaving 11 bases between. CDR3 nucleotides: TGTGCCAGCAGCTTATCGGGGGGAACTCAGCCCCAGCATTTT. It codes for CASSLSGGTQPQHF.

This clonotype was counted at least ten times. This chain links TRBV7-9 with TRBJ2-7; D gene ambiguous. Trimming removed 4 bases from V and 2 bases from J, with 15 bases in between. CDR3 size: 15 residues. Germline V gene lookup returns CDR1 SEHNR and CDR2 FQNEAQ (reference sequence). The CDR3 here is CASSSETTWAYEQYF. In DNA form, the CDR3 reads TGTGCCAGCAGCTCCGAGACGACCTGGGCCTACGAGCAGTACTTC.